Listed below are T cell receptor beta chains from one sample, sequenced in a study of control samples from healthy donors and cancer patients. The table came from immunoSEQ multiplex PCR; TCRdb's copy has only in-frame clones and leaves some out. This table holds around 99,000 clones, 80% to 90% found once. The specimen was blood. These receptors were taken from a woman in her 50s in good health. The CDR3 runs from the conserved cysteine through the conserved F or W. The D gene is left open where the match is weak. Not every row has a clone size; where given, it reads once, few, many or a size class.

v_gene,abundance,j_gene,d_gene,len,CDR3aa,CDR3nt
TRBV2,.,TRBJ1-6,.,14,CASSPARVGSPLHF,TGTGCCAGCAGTCCCGCCAGGGTAGGCTCACCCCTCCACTTT
TRBV6-5,.,TRBJ1-2,.,16,CASSYSRGGLFYGYTF,TGTGCCAGCAGTTACTCGAGGGGTGGACTCTTCTATGGCTACACCTTC
TRBV5-1,.,TRBJ2-1,.,18,CASSPSPGHESSYNEQFF,TGCGCCAGCAGCCCATCTCCGGGACACGAGAGCTCCTACAATGAGCAGTTCTTC
TRBV11-2,.,TRBJ2-5,TRBD1,16,CASSIGSRGGRETQYF,TGTGCCAGCAGCATCGGAAGCAGAGGGGGCCGAGAGACCCAGTACTTC
TRBV7-3,.,TRBJ1-2,.,16,CASSLPAPGAAGGYTF,TGTGCCAGCAGCTTACCGGCGCCGGGGGCGGCCGGGGGCTACACCTTC
TRBV30,.,TRBJ2-6,.,16,CAAIENLKSGANVLTF,TGTGCCGCCATAGAAAACCTAAAATCTGGGGCCAACGTCCTGACTTTC
TRBV6-2/TRBV6-3,.,TRBJ1-1,.,15,CASSYSSRWGTEAFF,TGTGCCAGCAGTTACTCGAGCAGGTGGGGCACTGAAGCTTTCTTT
TRBV2,once,TRBJ2-1,.,12,CASRLAYNEQFF,TGTGCCAGCAGACTTGCCTACAATGAGCAGTTCTTC
TRBV6-5,.,TRBJ2-1,TRBD2,14,CASSSGGWGNEQFF,TGTGCCAGCAGTTCGGGGGGTTGGGGGAATGAGCAGTTCTTC
TRBV19,.,TRBJ1-4,.,16,CASSPTGGGGREKLFF,TGTGCCAGTAGCCCCACCGGTGGGGGTGGACGGGAAAAACTGTTTTTT
TRBV7-2,once,TRBJ1-2,TRBD1,17,CASSLYPWTGEGYGYTF,TGTGCCAGCAGCTTATACCCCTGGACAGGGGAGGGCTATGGCTACACCTTC
TRBV19,.,TRBJ1-1,.,13,CASSRGVDTEAFF,TGTGCCAGTAGTCGAGGGGTGGACACTGAAGCTTTCTTT
TRBV18,once,TRBJ2-1,TRBD1,16,CASSPGQGSSYNEQFF,TGTGCCAGCTCACCGGGACAGGGCAGCTCCTACAATGAGCAGTTCTTC
TRBV9,.,TRBJ2-1,TRBD2,16,CASSLRLAGGYNEQFF,TGTGCCAGCAGCCTCCGCCTAGCGGGGGGGTACAATGAGCAGTTCTTC
TRBV14,.,TRBJ1-4,.,17,CASSQDSIGPPDEKLFF,TGTGCCAGCAGCCAAGATTCAATCGGACCACCTGATGAAAAACTGTTTTTT
TRBV6-2/TRBV6-3,.,TRBJ2-3,TRBD2,20,CASSYKAGTWGLISTDTQYF,TGTGCCAGCAGTTACAAAGCGGGGACCTGGGGCCTAATTAGCACAGATACGCAGTATTTT
TRBV6-5,.,TRBJ2-7,.,13,CASSPTGRFEQYF,TGTGCCAGCAGTCCGACAGGGAGGTTCGAGCAGTACTTC
TRBV30,.,TRBJ2-6,TRBD1,17,CAWWEGTGGTGANVLTF,TGTGCCTGGTGGGAGGGGACAGGGGGAACTGGGGCCAACGTCCTGACTTTC
TRBV5-1,.,TRBJ2-1,TRBD2,15,CASSRQAGVGNEQFF,TGCGCCAGCAGCCGTCAAGCGGGAGTCGGCAATGAGCAGTTCTTC
TRBV18,once,TRBJ2-3,.,16,CASSPTRPGSTDTQYF,TGTGCCAGCTCACCAACACGCCCGGGAAGCACAGATACGCAGTATTTT
TRBV19,.,TRBJ2-1,TRBD2,15,CASSGGGIAYNEQFF,TGTGCCAGTTCTGGCGGGGGGATCGCGTACAATGAGCAGTTCTTC
TRBV13,.,TRBJ1-2,.,13,CASSSGSHYGYTF,TGTGCCAGCAGCTCCGGGAGTCACTATGGCTACACCTTC
TRBV18,.,TRBJ1-6,.,14,CASSPPSANSPLHF,TGTGCCAGCTCACCACCCTCGGCTAATTCACCCCTCCACTTT
TRBV19,.,TRBJ1-3,.,14,CASSITSSGNTIYF,TGTGCCAGTAGTATAACCAGCTCTGGAAACACCATATATTTT
TRBV5-1,.,TRBJ1-6,.,14,CASSLFAGDSPLHF,TGCGCCAGCAGCTTATTCGCGGGAGATTCACCCCTCCACTTT
TRBV9,.,TRBJ2-7,.,14,CASSVAGSTYEQYF,TGTGCCAGCAGCGTAGCGGGGTCTACCTACGAGCAGTACTTC
TRBV7-9,few,TRBJ1-5,.,12,CASSLGTQPQHF,TGTGCCAGCAGCTTAGGAACGCAGCCCCAGCATTTT
TRBV5-1,once,TRBJ2-7,.,14,CASSLGLATYEQYF,TGCGCCAGCAGCTTAGGGCTAGCGACTTACGAGCAGTACTTC
TRBV7-2,.,TRBJ2-3,.,17,CASSLGGGRPRTDTQYF,TGTGCCAGCAGCTTAGGCGGGGGCAGGCCGCGCACAGATACGCAGTATTTT
TRBV5-1,.,TRBJ2-7,.,13,CASSLAGSYEQYF,TGCGCCAGCAGCTTGGCGGGGTCCTACGAGCAGTACTTC
TRBV19,.,TRBJ2-5,.,12,CATALRGETQYF,TGTGCCACGGCGCTGCGGGGAGAGACCCAGTACTTC
TRBV2,.,TRBJ1-2,TRBD1,16,CASTHSGTGWAYGYTF,TGTGCCAGCACCCATAGCGGGACAGGCTGGGCCTATGGCTACACCTTC
TRBV20-1,.,TRBJ2-1,TRBD2,11,CSASWREGWFF,TGCAGTGCTAGTTGGCGGGAGGGTTGGTTCTTC
TRBV7-9,.,TRBJ2-7,.,15,CASSPRAAGAYEQYF,TGTGCCAGCAGCCCCCGGGCGGCGGGCGCCTACGAGCAGTACTTC
TRBV7-2,.,TRBJ1-5,.,16,CASSLEYFTGNQPQHF,TGTGCCAGCAGCTTAGAATATTTTACGGGCAATCAGCCCCAGCATTTT
TRBV27,.,TRBJ2-3,TRBD2,17,CASSLSGLAVSTDTQYF,TGTGCCAGCAGTTTATCGGGACTAGCGGTTAGCACAGATACGCAGTATTTT
TRBV6-2/TRBV6-3,.,TRBJ2-1,.,14,CASSGGRRNNEQFF,TGTGCCAGCAGTGGAGGGAGACGGAACAATGAGCAGTTCTTC
TRBV19,.,TRBJ2-4,TRBD2,19,CASSIGPSLAVHLKNIQYF,TGTGCCAGTAGTATAGGACCGTCACTAGCGGTCCACCTAAAAAACATTCAGTACTTC
TRBV30,.,TRBJ2-7,.,13,CAWSVRVTYEQYF,TGTGCCTGGAGTGTCAGGGTGACCTACGAGCAGTACTTC
TRBV12-3/TRBV12-4,.,TRBJ2-2,.,12,CASFGGTGELFF,TGTGCCAGCTTTGGGGGCACCGGGGAGCTGTTTTTT
TRBV5-5,.,TRBJ2-7,TRBD2,15,CASSVGTSGAYEQYF,TGTGCCAGCAGCGTTGGGACTAGCGGGGCCTACGAGCAGTACTTC
TRBV27,.,TRBJ1-4,.,14,CASSLSRVVEKLFF,TGTGCCAGCAGTTTATCGAGGGTTGTGGAAAAACTGTTTTTT
TRBV6-1,.,TRBJ1-1,.,13,CASSREGNTEAFF,TGTGCCAGCAGTAGGGAGGGGAACACTGAAGCTTTCTTT
TRBV12-3/TRBV12-4,.,TRBJ2-7,.,13,CASSFGISYEQYF,TGTGCCAGCAGTTTCGGCATCTCCTACGAGCAGTACTTC
TRBV3-1/TRBV3-2,once,TRBJ1-6,TRBD1,14,CASSQGRGDSPLHF,TGTGCCAGCAGCCAAGGCAGGGGGGACTCACCCCTCCACTTT
TRBV27,.,TRBJ2-3,.,17,CASSPFLGIGLGDTQYF,TGTGCCAGCAGTCCCTTCTTGGGGATCGGTCTGGGAGATACGCAGTATTTT
TRBV6-6,.,TRBJ1-5,TRBD1,16,CASTRDRVMGNQPQHF,TGTGCCAGCACCAGAGACAGGGTGATGGGCAATCAGCCCCAGCATTTT
TRBV3-1/TRBV3-2,.,TRBJ2-1,.,15,CASSHQGFTPNEQFF,TGTGCCAGCAGTCACCAGGGGTTTACTCCAAATGAGCAGTTCTTC
TRBV10-1,.,TRBJ1-2,.,13,CASRGNQSYGYTF,TGCGCCAGCAGGGGGAACCAGAGCTATGGCTACACCTTC
TRBV5-6,.,TRBJ1-6,TRBD1,13,CASGQGQSSPLHF,TGTGCCAGCGGACAGGGGCAGTCTTCACCCCTCCACTTT